This T cell receptor beta chain appears in the sequencing data of a study of response to subunit inactivated influenza vaccine. General study results and limits: With each seasonal influenza vaccination, the authors suggested, few new T cells are recruited.

TCRdb fed the RT-PCR reads into MiXCR, producing one record per CDR3 protein. This sample carries some 480,000 distinct CDR3 sequences, approximately 11% of them seen once, and the ten largest clones take around 12%. In this sample, this clonotype turned up a few times. Its antigen is as yet unknown. The trim removed 5 bases at V and 7 bases at J, leaving 12 bases unmatched. Germline loops: CDR1 SGHRS, CDR2 YFSETQ. This CDR3 comprises 16 residues. This specimen consisted of PBMCs from blood, obtained around seven weeks after vaccination. This chain connects TRBV5-1 to TRBJ2-1, with TRBD2 matching over 10 bases. The clonotype comes from a man aged 45-60 years who received an inactivated influenza vaccine. CDR3 region: CASSFSLAGAVNEQFF. In DNA form, the CDR3 reads TGCGCCAGCAGTTTCAGCCTAGCGGGAGCTGTAAATGAGCAGTTCTTC.